The clone carrying this TCR beta chain occurred a few times. This entry comes from a study of CD8+ T cells in alopecia areata. Trimming left V 3 bases short and J 2 bases short, with 5 bases between. The CDR3 has 11 residues. Germline V gene sequence: CDR1 SQVTM, CDR2 ANQGSEA. Extraction and reverse transcription of RNA yielded cDNA as the sequencing template. Method: immunoSEQ multiplex PCR; TCRdb's copy keeps in-frame clones and lacks some. The sample carries about 76,000 clones, approximately 66% recorded once. Treatment meaning: oral pan-JAK inhibitor, 5-10 mg twice daily. The receptor was isolated from a human donor with alopecia areata. The material was CD8+ T cells sorted from blood, obtained at week 24, from a patient treated with tofacitinib. This chain joins TRBV29-1 and TRBJ2-7; tentatively, D is TRBD1 (5 bases). CDR3: CSVETAYEQYF. Here the CDR3 DNA reads TGCAGCGTTGAGACAGCCTACGAGCAGTACTTC.